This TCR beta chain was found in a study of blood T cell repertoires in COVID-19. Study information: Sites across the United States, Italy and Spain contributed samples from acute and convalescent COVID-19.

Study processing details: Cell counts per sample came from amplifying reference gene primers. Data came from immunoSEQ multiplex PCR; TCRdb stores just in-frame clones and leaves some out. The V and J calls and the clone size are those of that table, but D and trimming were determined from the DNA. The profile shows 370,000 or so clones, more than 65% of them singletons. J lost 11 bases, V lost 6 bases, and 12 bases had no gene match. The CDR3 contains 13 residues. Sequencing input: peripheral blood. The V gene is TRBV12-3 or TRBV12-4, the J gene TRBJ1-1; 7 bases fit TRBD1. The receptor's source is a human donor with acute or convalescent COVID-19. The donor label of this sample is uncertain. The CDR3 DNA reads TGTGCCAGCAGCCTAGGGGGCGCCGGGGCGGCTTTCTTT. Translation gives CASSLGGAGAAFF.